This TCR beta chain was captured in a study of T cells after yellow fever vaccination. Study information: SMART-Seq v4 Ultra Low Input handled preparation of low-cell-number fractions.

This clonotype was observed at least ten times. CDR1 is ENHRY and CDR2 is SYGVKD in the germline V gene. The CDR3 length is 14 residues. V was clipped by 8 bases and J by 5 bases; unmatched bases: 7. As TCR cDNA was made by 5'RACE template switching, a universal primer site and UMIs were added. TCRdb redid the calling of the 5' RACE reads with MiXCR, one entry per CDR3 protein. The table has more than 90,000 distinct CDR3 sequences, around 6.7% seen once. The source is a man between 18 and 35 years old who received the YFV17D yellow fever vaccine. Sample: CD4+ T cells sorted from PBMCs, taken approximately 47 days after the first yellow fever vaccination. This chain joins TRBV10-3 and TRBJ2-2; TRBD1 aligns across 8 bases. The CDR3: CAIRGRTGTGELFF. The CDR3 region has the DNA TGTGCCATCCGTGGGAGGACAGGGACCGGGGAGCTGTTTTTT.